Following are 7 T cell receptor beta chains from one sample sequenced in a study of cytomegalovirus exposure and HLA in healthy donors. Sequenced by immunoSEQ multiplex PCR; TCRdb stores in-frame clones only, minus some. The data contain 140,000 to 150,000 clones, over 90% of them singletons. Sequencing was carried out using PBMCs. The receptors shown here come from a man aged 18 to 29 in good health and CMV-seropositive.

This clone was seen many times. The chain carries TRBV5-1 and TRBJ1-6; TRBD1 agrees at 9 bases. The V gene end was trimmed by 5 bases and the J gene end by 7 bases; junction bases not matched to a gene: 10. The germline CDR1 and CDR2 sequences are SGHRS and YFSETQ. The CDR3 is 16 residues long. The CDR3 DNA is TGCGCCAGCAGTCGGTTTGGGGACAGGGACAATTCACCCCTCCACTTT. As protein: CASSRFGDRDNSPLHF.

The sample holds one count of this clone. This chain links TRBV7-3 with TRBJ2-1, with 9 bases that match TRBD1. The CDR3 has 15 amino acids. J gave up 8 bases and V 4 bases, and 9 bases lay outside the gene matches. Per germline, CDR1 SGHTA and CDR2 FQGTGA. DNA for the CDR3: TGTGCCAGCAGCTACAGGGGGCGCGGATGGCATGAGCAGTTCTTC. Translating it yields CASSYRGRGWHEQFF.

This rearrangement joins TRBV4-1 to TRBJ2-7; 10 bases fit TRBD1. V shed 0 bases and J 4 bases; nucleotides not matched to a gene: 21. Germline-derived CDR1 and CDR2 are MGHRA and YSYEKL. The CDR3 sequence is 21 residues long. CDR3 region: CASSQDWGWDRGPLRAYEQYF. The CDR3 DNA reads as TGCGCCAGCAGCCAAGATTGGGGTTGGGACAGGGGCCCTCTGAGGGCTTACGAGCAGTACTTC.

The chain recombines TRBV11-2 with TRBJ2-5; D call uncertain. V lost 2 bases, J lost 2 bases, and 9 bases lay in between. Germline V gene data show CDR1 as SGHAT and CDR2 as FQNNGV. The CDR3 length is 14 residues. The CDR3 reads CASSLHQVQETQYF. The CDR3 coding sequence is TGTGCCAGCAGCTTACACCAGGTACAAGAGACCCAGTACTTC.

V gene TRBV27 combines with J gene TRBJ1-2; 9 positions agree with TRBD1. The germline V gene has CDR1 MNHEY and CDR2 SMNVEV (reference sequence). V was pared by 6 bases and J by 2 bases, with 10 bases of the junction left unmatched. This CDR3 contains 16 residues. The CDR3 region is CASRNHSTGGNYGYTF. The DNA for the CDR3 is TGTGCCAGCAGGAATCATTCGACAGGGGGAAACTATGGCTACACCTTC.

V is TRBV5-4 and J is TRBJ2-7; 8 positions agree with TRBD1. The trim removed 4 bases at V and 3 bases at J, leaving 6 bases unmatched. From germline, CDR1 is SGHNT and CDR2 YYREEE (reference sequence). This CDR3 contains 14 residues. Here the CDR3 DNA reads TGTGCCAGCAGCGGCGGGACAGGCGACTACGAGCAGTACTTC. Its translation is CASSGGTGDYEQYF.

For the CDR3, the DNA is TGTGCCAGCAGTTTGCACAGGGGGCGGGTGGAGACCCAGTACTTC. The encoded protein is CASSLHRGRVETQYF. The chain has TRBV28 and TRBJ2-5; TRBD1 matches 9 bases. The CDR3 runs to 15 residues. Germline-derived CDR1 and CDR2 are MDHEN and SYDVKM. Trimming cost V 3 bases and J 5 bases; bases outside gene matches: 7.